This TCR beta chain is from a study of blood T cell repertoires in COVID-19. Study-level information: Sites in the United States, Italy and Spain provided acute and convalescent COVID-19 samples. PBMCs, B-cell-depleted T cells, or T cells were the source of the cDNA or gDNA that made up the material.

Germline CDR1 is KGHSH and CDR2 is LQKENI. The trim removed 1 base at V and 5 bases at J, leaving 5 bases unmatched. This CDR3 is 15 amino acids long. Source study methods: Amplifying reference gene primers gave estimates of nucleated cell counts. Using immunoSEQ multiplex PCR, the repertoire was profiled, and TCRdb retains in-frame clones only, with some absent. The D gene and trimming were derived from the DNA, and the V and J assignments and clone size from that table. Here the sample spans approximately 170,000 clones, about 87% being singletons. This chain links TRBV18 with TRBJ2-1; 7 nucleotides match TRBD1. This receptor was taken from a man aged 55 to 70 with acute or convalescent COVID-19. Sample: peripheral blood. The CDR3 sequence: CASSPRQGNNNEQFF. The CDR3 coding sequence is TGTGCCAGCTCACCACGACAGGGCAATAACAATGAGCAGTTCTTC.